These 12 T cell receptor beta chains were sequenced from one sample in a study of CD4 T cells in relation to SARS-CoV-2 and coronaviruses. The assay was immunoSEQ multiplex PCR, and TCRdb's table has in-frame clones only and misses some. The data contain roughly 11,000 clones, 85% to 90% of them singletons. Sequencing was done on a sample of naive CD4+ T cells from PBMCs. Subset defined: naive CD4+ T cells isolated by negative enrichment. The origin of the receptors is an adult with COVID-19.

The chain carries TRBV5-1 and TRBJ2-1; 10 positions agree with TRBD2. The CDR3 loop spans 17 amino acids. Trimming took 0 bases from V and 4 from J; bases not matched to a gene: 7. Germline V gene lookup returns CDR1 SGHRS and CDR2 YFSETQ. CDR3 region: CASSLGIPSGGYNEQFF. Written as DNA, the CDR3 is TGCGCCAGCAGCTTGGGCATCCCTAGCGGGGGTTACAATGAGCAGTTCTTC.

The chain carries TRBV19 and TRBJ1-1; D is uncertain. Germline loops: CDR1 LNHDA, CDR2 SQIVND (reference sequence). V shed 3 bases and J shed 1 base, with 9 bases lying between them. The CDR3 totals 14 residues. The chain's CDR3 is CASSISQRNTEAFF. DNA of the CDR3: TGTGCCAGTAGTATTTCACAGCGGAACACTGAAGCTTTCTTT.

V and J are TRBV30 and TRBJ2-1; D may match TRBD1 or TRBD2 (5 bases each). Germline V gene lookup returns CDR1 GTSNPN and CDR2 SVGIG (reference sequence). The V end lost 4 bases, the J end lost 7 bases, and 26 bases lay between the germline ends. The CDR3 is 17 residues long. CDR3 loop: CAWTPSGPGFLGNEQFF. In DNA form, the CDR3 reads TGTGCCTGGACTCCTTCGGGACCCGGGTTTCTTGGAAATGAGCAGTTCTTC.

The V gene is TRBV12-3 or TRBV12-4, the J gene TRBJ1-4; D is unresolved. Trimming shortened V by 8 bases and J by 6 bases, and 13 bases separated the two germline ends. The CDR3 extends over 13 amino acids. The CDR3, as DNA: TGTGCCAGCCGGACCCACGGGGATGAAAAACTGTTTTTT. Translated, it gives CASRTHGDEKLFF.

The chain couples TRBV18 to TRBJ1-1; the D is unclear. Germline V lookup: CDR1 KGHSH, CDR2 LQKENI. Between the trimmed V and J ends, which lost 4 bases and 3 bases, there was a span of 12 bases. The CDR3 length is 14 residues. The CDR3 DNA sequence: TGTGCCAGCTCACGCCCCGGCCTTTACACTGAAGCTTTCTTT. Translation gives CASSRPGLYTEAFF.

The chain links TRBV3-1 (or the pseudogene TRBV3-2) to TRBJ2-2; 8 positions match TRBD2. The trim removed 4 bases at V and 4 bases at J, leaving 5 bases unmatched. Germline lookup yields CDR1 LGHDT and CDR2 YNNKEL (reference sequence). The CDR3 consists of 15 residues. CDR3 DNA: TGTGCCAGCAGCCCTAGCGGGCGGTTCACCGGGGAGCTGTTTTTT. It is translated as CASSPSGRFTGELFF.

This clone was detected only a few times. This chain links TRBV3-1 (or the pseudogene TRBV3-2) with TRBJ1-6; no firm D call. The CDR3 extends over 15 amino acids. Germline CDR1 and CDR2: LGHDT and YNNKEL (reference sequence). The V end lost 0 bases, the J end lost 12 bases, and 15 bases lay between the germline ends. The CDR3 DNA sequence: TGTGCCAGCAGCCAAGATCTCGTCGTCGTGGTACCCCTCCACTTT. Protein: CASSQDLVVVVPLHF.

Concerning this clone itself: Sequence at one end of the junction differs from germline and may be a read error. The same CDR3 arises from other DNA sequences in this sample as well. The chain has TRBV6-5 and TRBJ2-7; possibly TRBD1 for D (5 bases). CDR3 length: 14 amino acids. Germline CDR1 and CDR2: MNHEY and SVGAGI. Here the CDR3 DNA reads TGTGCCAGCAGTTTCCAAGGCAGGGTCCACGAGCAATACTTC. Translated, it gives CASSFQGRVHEQYF.

The chain couples TRBV12-3 or TRBV12-4 to TRBJ1-4; D call uncertain. The CDR3 contains 13 residues. Trimming cost V 3 bases and J 8 bases, with 10 bases left between them. The DNA of the CDR3 is TGTGCCAGCAGTTTGTTAGTGAGCGAAAAACTGTTTTTT. Amino acid sequence: CASSLLVSEKLFF.

This clone was seen a handful of times. This rearrangement joins TRBV11-3 to TRBJ1-3; D is unclear. The germline V and J ends were trimmed by 3 bases and 0 bases, with 9 bases remaining between them. Per germline, CDR1 SGHNT and CDR2 YENEEA. CDR3 length: 15 residues. CDR3 nucleotides: TGTGCCAGCAGCTTCCCCAGGCCCTCTGGAAACACCATATATTTT. It specifies CASSFPRPSGNTIYF.

The genes are TRBV5-6 and TRBJ2-7, with 7 bases that match TRBD1. Germline assignment: CDR1 SGHDT and CDR2 YYEEEE. The CDR3 loop spans 15 amino acids. J lost 4 bases, V lost 3 bases, and 10 bases had no gene match. The CDR3 sequence: CASSWGRQGVYEQYF. For the CDR3, the DNA is TGTGCCAGCAGCTGGGGAAGACAGGGTGTGTACGAGCAGTACTTC.

The chain recombines TRBV12-3 or TRBV12-4 with TRBJ1-2, with a weak D call TRBD1 (5 bases). V shed 3 bases and J shed 4 bases, with 9 bases lying between them. CDR3 size: 13 residues. This CDR3 reads CASSLRGFYGYTF. The CDR3 DNA reads TGTGCCAGCAGTTTGCGGGGCTTCTATGGCTACACCTTC.